The following is a TCR beta chain sequence with its context. The target antigen is unknown. Library preparation for TCR beta used quantitative 5'-RACE with molecular barcodes. TCRdb reprocessed the 5' RACE reads via MiXCR and lists one record per CDR3 protein. The repertoire has 200,000 to 300,000 distinct CDR3 sequences, more than 20% of them found once; the top ten carry approximately 0.61%. The entry originates in a study of CD8 T cells in ankylosing spondylitis. General study findings and limits: Disease-associated clones were CD8+ and fairly uncommon in peripheral blood. Disease-linked clones were reportedly significantly enriched in matched ankylosing spondylitis synovial fluid.

This CDR3 is 14 amino acids long. V lost 9 bases and J lost 0; bases outside the gene matches: 5. CDR1 and CDR2 (germline): SNHLY, FYNNEI. The TCR comes from a male donor with ankylosing spondylitis or in good health (not recorded which). The chain has TRBV2 and TRBJ2-1; 7 bases map to TRBD1. The sequenced material came from blood, either unsorted or a sorted T cell fraction (not recorded which). In DNA form, the CDR3 reads TGTGCCAGTCGGACAGGTAGCTCCTACAATGAGCAGTTCTTC. This translates into CASRTGSSYNEQFF.